These 30 T cell receptor beta chains were sequenced from one sample in a study of T cell changes during pregnancy in multiple sclerosis (dated by TCRdb to between 2018 and 2021). Libraries were built with the immunoSEQ multiplex PCR assay. The clones in this table, taken by TCRdb from immuneACCESS, are in-frame only. Not every clone is retained; where verified, under half of the shortfall comes from an unresolved V gene, and the cause of the rest is unknown. The sample table shows 70,000 to 80,000 clones, and approximately 90% are seen once. Of the sample, less than 3.5% is held by the ten largest clones. The sample was peripheral blood, taken before pregnancy. The origin of the receptors is a female donor with multiple sclerosis, enrolled in a pregnancy study.

In regard to this clone: One end of the junction fails to match germline, which may point to a read error. The gene calls are TRBV19 and TRBJ2-3, with 7 bases fitting TRBD2. Germline CDR1 reads LNHDA; CDR2 reads SQIVND (reference sequence). The CDR3 extends over 12 amino acids. The CDR3 sequence is CASSTSGTMLGF. As DNA, the CDR3 is TGTGCCAGTAGTACCAGCGGGACCATGTTAGGATTT.

The genes are TRBV7-9 and TRBJ1-4, with 8 bases fitting TRBD1. CDR3 length: 15 amino acids. V was clipped by 2 bases and J by 11 bases; unmatched bases: 10. The V gene's germline CDR1 is SEHNR and CDR2 FQNEAQ (reference sequence). For the CDR3, the DNA is TGTGCCAGCAGCTTATTTATGGACAGGGCGGGCAAACTGTTTTTT. This encodes CASSLFMDRAGKLFF.

There are a few counts of this clone. CDR3: CASSLGGTGGNEQFF. CDR3 nucleotide sequence: TGTGCCAGCAGCTTAGGAGGGACAGGGGGCAATGAGCAGTTCTTC. The gene calls are TRBV7-8 and TRBJ2-1; 11 bases fit TRBD1. Germline assignment: CDR1 SGHVS and CDR2 FQNEAQ. The V and J ends lost 1 base and 6 bases, in that order; junction bases with no gene match: 2. CDR3 size: 15 residues.

The chain combines TRBV30 with TRBJ2-1, with 7 bases identical to TRBD1. This CDR3 contains 15 residues. V was pared by 1 base and J by 4 bases, with 7 bases of the junction left unmatched. The germline V gene has CDR1 GTSNPN and CDR2 SVGIG (reference sequence). CDR3 nucleotides: TGTGCCTGGAGTGAGCCGGGACAGAGATACAATGAGCAGTTCTTC. Translated, it gives CAWSEPGQRYNEQFF.

The chain uses TRBV7-8 and TRBJ1-1, with D unclear. CDR3 length: 12 amino acids. With 3 bases removed from V and 4 bases from J, the gap between germline ends came to 6 bases. Germline assignment: CDR1 SGHVS and CDR2 FQNEAQ. This chain's CDR3 is CASSFSSTEAFF. As DNA, the CDR3 is TGTGCCAGCAGCTTTTCCAGCACTGAAGCTTTCTTT.

V and J are TRBV7-9 and TRBJ2-3; tentatively, D is TRBD1 (6 bases). The germline gives CDR1 SEHNR, CDR2 FQNEAQ (reference sequence). Deletions cut 2 bases from V and 4 bases from J, with 7 bases between. The CDR3 is 13 residues long. CDR3 DNA sequence: TGTGCCAGCAGCTTACCAGGGGCAGATACGCAGTATTTT. Its translation is CASSLPGADTQYF.

This chain joins TRBV12-5 and TRBJ1-1, with 9 bases that match TRBD1. With V trimmed by 4 bases and J by 4 bases, 13 bases remained unmatched. The CDR3 is made up of 17 amino acids. Germline V lookup: CDR1 LGHNT, CDR2 FRNRAP. The CDR3 nucleotides read TGTGCTAGTGGTTGGTCCCCCGGGACAGGGAAGAGCACTGAAGCTTTCTTT. It specifies CASGWSPGTGKSTEAFF.

This chain uses TRBV4-1 with TRBJ2-5, with unresolved D. V lost 2 bases to trimming and J lost 2 bases, with 9 bases between them. The CDR3 contains 14 residues. Germline loops: CDR1 MGHRA, CDR2 YSYEKL. For the CDR3, the DNA is TGCGCCAGCAGCCAACCTTCACAGCAAGAGACCCAGTACTTC. Residues: CASSQPSQQETQYF.

This rearrangement joins TRBV4-1 to TRBJ1-1, with D perhaps matching TRBD1 (5 bases). CDR3 length equals 17 residues. Trimming took off 1 base at V and 4 bases at J, with 19 bases between the two ends. Looked up from germline, CDR1 is MGHRA and CDR2 is YSYEKL. CDR3 nucleotide sequence: TGCGCCAGCAGCCAAGGTGCCGCCAGGGCGTTAAGCACTGAAGCTTTCTTT. Translation gives CASSQGAARALSTEAFF.

This clone has only one observation. The genes are TRBV18 and TRBJ1-1, with D unresolved. CDR3 length: 12 residues. Looked up from germline, CDR1 is KGHSH and CDR2 is LQKENI. With 11 bases removed from V and 4 bases from J, the gap between germline ends came to 14 bases. The CDR3 sequence: CAAGREGTEAFF. The CDR3 DNA reads TGTGCCGCAGGCCGTGAGGGCACTGAAGCTTTCTTT.

V and J are TRBV7-9 and TRBJ2-3; 8 nucleotides match TRBD2. The trim removed 5 bases at V and 3 bases at J, leaving 10 bases unmatched. Germline assignment: CDR1 SEHNR and CDR2 FQNEAQ (reference sequence). The CDR3 is 16 amino acids. CDR3 loop: CASSPQPGLVTDTQYF. CDR3 DNA: TGTGCCAGCAGCCCTCAACCGGGACTAGTAACAGATACGCAGTATTTT.

The chain combines TRBV7-2 with TRBJ2-3; the match to TRBD1 covers 8 bases. This CDR3 spans 15 amino acids. V was pared by 5 bases and J by 4 bases, with 8 bases of the junction left unmatched. The germline V gene has CDR1 SGHTA and CDR2 FQGNSA. The CDR3 DNA reads TGTGCCAGCAGCGTGGACAGGGTGTCCTCAGATACGCAGTATTTT. Amino acids: CASSVDRVSSDTQYF.

This rearrangement joins TRBV4-3 to TRBJ1-2, with a possible D match to TRBD1 (6 bases). Germline CDR1 LGHNA, CDR2 YSLEER. Trimming stripped 0 bases from V and 8 bases from J, with 16 bases between. The CDR3 is made up of 15 amino acids. The CDR3 region has the DNA TGCGCCAGCAGCCAAGATCATATGGGGGCAGAGGGCTACACCTTC. This translates into CASSQDHMGAEGYTF.

This chain joins TRBV5-4 and TRBJ2-5, with TRBD2 matching over 12 bases. V shed 0 bases, J shed 4 bases, and the junction held 4 bases outside the gene matches. Germline V CDR1 and CDR2: SGHNT, YYREEE (reference sequence). The CDR3 is made up of 16 amino acids. CDR3 region: CASSLGASGGGETQYF. The CDR3 DNA follows: TGTGCCAGCAGCTTGGGGGCTAGCGGGGGGGGAGAGACCCAGTACTTC. Full variable domain (rest looked up from reference TRBV5-4 and TRBJ2-5): ETGVTQSPTHLIKTRGQQVTLRCSSQSGHNTVSWYQQALGQGPQFIFQYYREEENGRGNFPPRFSGLQFPNYSSELNVNALELDDSALYLCASSLGASGGGETQYFGPGTRLLVL.

The genes are TRBV4-2 and TRBJ2-1, with a possible D match to TRBD2 (6 bases). The V end lost 4 bases, the J end lost 5 bases, and 15 bases lay between the germline ends. This CDR3 has 15 residues. Germline V gives CDR1 LGHNA, CDR2 YNFKEQ. The CDR3, as DNA: TGTGCCAGCAGCCCCTTCGGGGGTCCGGACAATGAGCAGTTCTTC. It encodes CASSPFGGPDNEQFF.

This sequence joins TRBV2 and TRBJ1-2, with a weak D call TRBD1 (6 bases). Per the germline V gene, CDR1 is SNHLY and CDR2 is FYNNEI. The CDR3 is made up of 13 amino acids. The V end lost 6 bases, the J end lost 5 bases, and 13 bases lay between the germline ends. The CDR3 DNA follows: TGTGCCAGCAGGGGGGGGACAAGTTATGGCTACACCTTC. Its translation: CASRGGTSYGYTF.

V is TRBV27 and J is TRBJ1-1; maybe TRBD1 (5 bases). Germline CDR1 and CDR2: MNHEY and SMNVEV (reference sequence). V dropped 2 bases and J dropped 11 bases, with 18 bases sitting between them. The CDR3 runs to 14 residues. DNA for the CDR3: TGTGCCAGCAGTTTAAAGGCGGCAGGGTACGAGGCTTTCTTT. Translation: CASSLKAAGYEAFF.

The chain recombines TRBV7-3 with TRBJ1-2, with 8 bases matching TRBD1. V gave up 5 bases and J gave up 6 bases; unmatched junction bases: 5. The CDR3 runs 13 residues. Germline assignment: CDR1 SGHTA and CDR2 FQGTGA. CDR3 nucleotide sequence: TGTGCCAGCAGCGACCGACAGGGGAATGGCTACACCTTC. It is translated as CASSDRQGNGYTF. Full variable domain (rest looked up from reference TRBV7-3 and TRBJ1-2): GAGVSQTPSNKVTEKGKYVELRCDPISGHTALYWYRQSLGQGPEFLIYFQGTGAADDSGLPNDRFFAVRPEGSVSTLKIQRTERGDSAVYLCASSDRQGNGYTFGSGTRLTVV.

This chain joins TRBV19 and TRBJ2-1; 12 nucleotides line up with TRBD2. The CDR3 sequence is 14 residues long. J was trimmed by 6 bases and V by 10 bases; bases with no gene match: 7. Germline V gene lookup returns CDR1 LNHDA and CDR2 SQIVND (reference sequence). CDR3 in DNA: TGTGCCACCGCGACTAGCGGGAGTATCAATGAGCAGTTCTTC. Its translation: CATATSGSINEQFF. Complete variable domain (other parts from reference TRBV19 and TRBJ2-1): DGGITQSPKYLFRKEGQNVTLSCEQNLNHDAMYWYRQDPGQGLRLIYYSQIVNDFQKGDIAEGYSVSREKKESFPLTVTSAQKNPTAFYLCATATSGSINEQFFGPGTRLTVL.

The rearrangement uses TRBV7-9 and TRBJ2-2, with no clear D. Germline V gives CDR1 SEHNR, CDR2 FQNEAQ (reference sequence). V was cut by 2 bases and J by 5 bases, with 9 bases left in between. The CDR3 loop spans 14 amino acids. CDR3: CASSLKQATGELFF. CDR3 bases: TGTGCCAGCAGCTTAAAGCAGGCGACCGGGGAGCTGTTTTTT.

This rearrangement joins TRBV2 to TRBJ1-5; perhaps TRBD1 as D (6 bases). CDR1 and CDR2 (germline): SNHLY, FYNNEI. The CDR3 has 14 amino acids. The ends were cut back, 7 bases at V and 2 bases at J, with 12 bases in the middle. CDR3 nucleotide sequence: TGTGCCAGCAAGGGGGTAGAGGGCAATCAGCCCCAGCATTTT. This gives the protein CASKGVEGNQPQHF.

V usage is TRBV25-1 and J usage is TRBJ1-3; 7 bases are shared with TRBD1. Per the germline V gene, CDR1 is MGHDK and CDR2 is SYGVNS. This CDR3 is built from 15 residues. V trimming: 9 bases; J trimming: 0 bases; junction bases outside the gene matches: 8. The CDR3 region has the DNA TGTGCCAGGCCTCGACAGGGTGACTCTGGAAACACCATATATTTT. Residues: CARPRQGDSGNTIYF.

This chain links TRBV28 with TRBJ2-3, with 9 positions matching TRBD2. J was trimmed by 6 bases and V by 7 bases; bases with no gene match: 8. This CDR3 comprises 14 residues. The germline CDR1 and CDR2 sequences are MDHEN and SYDVKM. CDR3 sequence: CASKIAGASDTQYF. The CDR3 DNA reads TGTGCCAGCAAAATAGCGGGAGCATCGGATACGCAGTATTTT.

The rearrangement uses TRBV2 and TRBJ2-7; 8 bases fit TRBD1. Germline-derived CDR1 and CDR2 are SNHLY and FYNNEI. Trimming cost V 7 bases and J 4 bases; bases outside gene matches: 9. The CDR3 runs to 14 residues. CDR3 sequence: CASIPGQVNYEQYF. CDR3 coding DNA: TGTGCCAGCATCCCGGGACAGGTAAATTACGAGCAGTACTTC.

The gene calls are TRBV7-3 and TRBJ1-1, with 9 positions matching TRBD1. V lost 3 bases and J lost 1; bases outside the gene matches: 0. The V gene's germline CDR1 is SGHTA and CDR2 FQGTGA. CDR3 length equals 14 residues. CDR3 nucleotides: TGTGCCAGCAGCTTGACAGGGGGGAACACTGAAGCTTTCTTT. Translation: CASSLTGGNTEAFF.

CDR3 DNA: TGTGCCAGCAGTTACATAACTATCGGGGGGGCCGGGACGCAGTATTTT. The encoded protein is CASSYITIGGAGTQYF. V is TRBV6-6 and J is TRBJ2-3; 8 positions agree with TRBD2. CDR1 and CDR2 (germline): MNHNY, SVGAGI (reference sequence). There are 16 residues in the CDR3. The J segment lost 9 bases and the V segment lost 2 bases, leaving 13 bases of the junction unmatched.

As DNA, the CDR3 is TGTGCCAGCAGTTACTCACCGACTACCATGAACACTGAAGCTTTCTTT. This translates into CASSYSPTTMNTEAFF. The gene calls are TRBV6-5 and TRBJ1-1, with no clear D. CDR3 length: 16 residues. The germline V gene has CDR1 MNHEY and CDR2 SVGAGI. Trimming removed 0 bases at V and 0 bases at J, with 11 bases between.

This chain links TRBV7-8 with TRBJ1-1, with unresolved D. Between the trimmed V and J ends, which lost 1 base and 1 base, there was a span of 4 bases. The CDR3 totals 13 residues. Germline CDR1 is SGHVS and CDR2 is FQNEAQ. The CDR3 DNA is TGTGCCAGCAGCTTAGACAAGAACACTGAAGCTTTCTTT. Encoded protein: CASSLDKNTEAFF.

The V gene is TRBV7-8, the J gene TRBJ1-4, with TRBD1 matching over 7 bases. V shed 7 bases and J 10 bases; nucleotides not matched to a gene: 18. The CDR3 loop spans 16 amino acids. In germline, CDR1 is SGHVS, CDR2 FQNEAQ. The CDR3 sequence is CASTQGGQTGYGKLFF. The DNA of the CDR3 is TGTGCCAGCACCCAGGGGGGACAGACCGGCTATGGAAAACTGTTTTTT.

J is TRBJ1-1 and V is TRBV30, with a weak D call TRBD1 (5 bases). The V end lost 4 bases, the J end lost 1 base, and 16 bases lay between the germline ends. Germline CDR1 and CDR2: GTSNPN and SVGIG (reference sequence). CDR3 size: 15 residues. CDR3 in amino acids: CAWNQIAGRNTEAFF. CDR3 nucleotide sequence: TGTGCCTGGAACCAAATTGCGGGACGGAACACTGAAGCTTTCTTT.